This T cell receptor beta chain was identified during a study of shared clonotypes between healthy human individuals. V was cut by 6 bases and J by 2 bases, with 6 bases left in between. From germline, CDR1 is LGHNT and CDR2 FRNRAP. This CDR3 comprises 12 residues. The authors' processing: There were no quality scores in the junction-only immunoSEQ sequences, so filtering differed. TCRdb keeps only in-frame clones here, not all; method: immunoSEQ multiplex PCR. The D gene and trimming were derived from the DNA, and the V and J assignments and clone size from that table. The repertoire has approximately 2.3 million clones, 85% to 95% of them found once; the top ten carry under 0.45%. As for this clone: Its antigen remains unknown.

Study-level points and caveats: The sampled material consisted only of blood, and tissue repertoires are likely to differ. Genetic and exposure-history diversity was limited by the small donor number. In contrast to clonotypes shared by all four donors, non-shared clonotypes had lower generation probabilities.

The V call is TRBV12-5, the J call TRBJ2-3; D ambiguous. This sequence was found in a man younger than 30 in good health. Some clones in this sample may be carry-over from other donors' samples. The sample was naive CD4+ T cells from PBMCs. Specified subset: CD45RA+ positively selected. CDR3 DNA sequence: TGTGCTAGTGGACAAACCACAGATACGCAGTATTTT. Its translation: CASGQTTDTQYF.